A single sample gave rise to the 17 T cell receptor beta chains below, sequenced in a study of blood T cell repertoires in COVID-19. Data came from immunoSEQ multiplex PCR; TCRdb stores just in-frame clones and leaves some out. The table lists fewer than 300,000 clones, 84% of them singletons. Sequencing input: peripheral blood. Receptor source: a human donor with COVID-19, enrolled during active disease. The donor label of this sample is uncertain.

This chain joins TRBV2 and TRBJ2-1; perhaps TRBD2 as D (6 bases). Germline lookup yields CDR1 SNHLY and CDR2 FYNNEI. The V end was cut by 3 bases, the J end by 8 bases, with 8 bases between. The CDR3 has 12 residues. CDR3 region: CASSEGGHEQFF. DNA of the CDR3: TGTGCCAGCAGTGAGGGGGGTCATGAGCAGTTCTTC.

The chain has TRBV27 and TRBJ2-1; 9 nucleotides align to TRBD1. This CDR3 has 15 residues. Germline V gene lookup returns CDR1 MNHEY and CDR2 SMNVEV (reference sequence). The V and J ends lost 4 bases and 0 bases, in that order; junction bases with no gene match: 1. CDR3 bases: TGTGCCAGCAGTTGGGGACAGGGCTCCTACAATGAGCAGTTCTTC. Its translation is CASSWGQGSYNEQFF.

J is TRBJ1-4 and V is TRBV19, with 8 bases that match TRBD1. This CDR3 is 17 amino acids long. The ends lost 7 bases at V and 2 bases at J; junction bases unmatched: 12. Germline CDR1 is LNHDA and CDR2 is SQIVND (reference sequence). As DNA, the CDR3 is TGTGCCAGTACCACTGGGGCAGGGGGCAGGACTAATGAAAAACTGTTTTTT. This sequence encodes CASTTGAGGRTNEKLFF.

This clone was seen many times. The sample has other DNA sequences that encode this CDR3 too. The chain links TRBV7-2 to TRBJ2-3, with TRBD2 as a possible D gene (7 bases). The CDR3 is 15 amino acids. CDR1 and CDR2 (germline): SGHTA, FQGNSA. V was cut by 1 base and J by 4 bases, with 12 bases left in between. CDR3 in amino acids: CASSLDRGGADTQYF. Here the CDR3 DNA reads TGTGCCAGCAGCTTAGATAGGGGGGGGGCAGATACGCAGTATTTT.

The rearrangement joins TRBV7-6 to TRBJ2-3, with no clear D. This CDR3 comprises 15 residues. Per germline, CDR1 SGHVS and CDR2 FNYEAQ. V was pared by 5 bases and J by 0 bases, with 12 bases between. CDR3 amino acids: CASSPIRSSTDTQYF. The CDR3 bases are TGTGCCAGCAGCCCAATACGGTCTAGCACAGATACGCAGTATTTT. Filled out from reference TRBV7-6 and TRBJ2-3, the complete variable domain reads GAGVSQSPRYKVTKRGQDVALRCDPISGHVSLYWYRQALGQGPEFLTYFNYEAQQDKSGLPNDRFSAERPEGSISTLTIQRTEQRDSAMYRCASSPIRSSTDTQYFGPGTRLTVL.

The J gene is TRBJ2-1, the V gene TRBV9; 12 bases line up with TRBD2. The germline gives CDR1 SGDLS, CDR2 YYNGEE. The CDR3 loop spans 18 amino acids. The ends lost 0 bases at V and 9 bases at J; junction bases unmatched: 13. This chain's CDR3 is CASSVAARLAGGGGEQFF. In DNA, the CDR3 is TGTGCCAGCAGCGTAGCGGCGCGGCTAGCGGGAGGGGGGGGTGAGCAGTTCTTC.

The J gene is TRBJ2-5, the V gene TRBV5-1, with 11 nucleotides matching TRBD2. The CDR3 spans 16 residues. The junction had 9 bases not matched to a gene; V was cut back by 4 bases and J by 4 bases. CDR1 and CDR2 (germline): SGHRS, YFSETQ. The CDR3 loop is CASSPGTSGEGETQYF. The CDR3 nucleotides read TGCGCCAGCAGCCCGGGGACTAGCGGAGAGGGAGAGACCCAGTACTTC.

J is TRBJ1-1 and V is TRBV28; TRBD1 might be the D (6 bases). Trimming removed 7 bases from V and 1 base from J, with 19 bases in between. This CDR3 has 16 amino acids. Germline loops: CDR1 MDHEN, CDR2 SYDVKM. The chain's CDR3 is CASILRGSGPNTEAFF. DNA of the CDR3: TGTGCCAGCATCCTGAGGGGGTCAGGGCCGAACACTGAAGCTTTCTTT.

The J gene is TRBJ2-7, the V gene TRBV13; 13 nucleotides agree with TRBD2. The CDR3 has 18 amino acids. V lost 5 bases to trimming and J lost 2 bases; unmatched junction nucleotides: 12. Germline V CDR1 and CDR2: PRHDT, FYEKMQ (reference sequence). CDR3 residues: CASSGRTSGSLRAYEQYF. The CDR3 bases are TGTGCCAGCAGCGGACGGACTAGCGGGAGTCTAAGGGCCTACGAGCAGTACTTC. Drawing the rest from reference TRBV13 and TRBJ2-7, the complete variable domain is AAGVIQSPRHLIKEKRETATLKCYPIPRHDTVYWYQQGPGQDPQFLISFYEKMQSDKGSIPDRFSAQQFSDYHSELNMSSLELGDSALYFCASSGRTSGSLRAYEQYFGPGTRLTVT.

V gene TRBV19 combines with J gene TRBJ1-2; weak D call: TRBD1 (6 bases). This CDR3 has 16 residues. From germline, CDR1 is LNHDA and CDR2 SQIVND (reference sequence). V gave up 6 bases and J gave up 4 bases, with 21 bases separating them. DNA for the CDR3: TGTGCCAGTAGCCCGACGATTGGTGCGGACAGCTATGGCTACACCTTC. As protein: CASSPTIGADSYGYTF.

This chain uses TRBV6-2 or TRBV6-3 with TRBJ1-5; 7 bases match TRBD1. Per the germline V gene, CDR1 is MNHEY and CDR2 is SVGEGT. J was trimmed by 4 bases and V by 3 bases; bases with no gene match: 15. The CDR3 runs to 18 residues. The CDR3 DNA follows: TGTGCCAGCAGTTATTTAGGACAGGCCGGGGTGTCGAATCAGCCCCAGCATTTT. Protein sequence: CASSYLGQAGVSNQPQHF.

This chain uses TRBV28 with TRBJ1-2; TRBD1 might be the D (6 bases). The CDR3 has 13 amino acids. In germline, CDR1 is MDHEN, CDR2 SYDVKM. V shed 6 bases and J shed 2 bases, with 10 bases lying between them. The CDR3 reads CASRTTGNYGYTF. CDR3 in DNA: TGTGCCAGCAGGACCACAGGGAACTATGGCTACACCTTC.

The rearrangement joins TRBV29-1 to TRBJ2-3; TRBD2 matches at 9 bases. There are 14 residues in the CDR3. Losses at the gene ends were 1 base for V and 3 bases for J; bases not matched to a gene: 2. The germline V gene has CDR1 SQVTM and CDR2 ANQGSEA. CDR3 nucleotides: TGCAGCGTTGAAGGGACTAGCGTTACAGATACGCAGTATTTT. Amino acids: CSVEGTSVTDTQYF.

The chain joins TRBV11-1 to TRBJ1-1; D is possibly TRBD1 (5 bases). Deletions cut 5 bases from V and 5 bases from J, with 9 bases between. This CDR3 spans 12 amino acids. In germline, CDR1 is SGHAT, CDR2 FQDESV (reference sequence). CDR3: CASSTRVTEAFF. As DNA, the CDR3 is TGTGCCAGCAGCACCAGGGTTACTGAAGCTTTCTTT.

The chain joins TRBV19 to TRBJ1-4; 10 bases match TRBD1. The germline V gene has CDR1 LNHDA and CDR2 SQIVND (reference sequence). The CDR3 extends over 16 amino acids. V lost 6 bases to trimming and J lost 0 bases; unmatched junction nucleotides: 4. The CDR3 DNA reads as TGTGCCAGTAGCACCGGGACAGGGGCAACTAATGAAAAACTGTTTTTT. Translation: CASSTGTGATNEKLFF. Complete variable domain (other parts from reference TRBV19 and TRBJ1-4): DGGITQSPKYLFRKEGQNVTLSCEQNLNHDAMYWYRQDPGQGLRLIYYSQIVNDFQKGDIAEGYSVSREKKESFPLTVTSAQKNPTAFYLCASSTGTGATNEKLFFGSGTQLSVL.

This clone was picked up a small number of times. V usage is TRBV27 and J usage is TRBJ2-1; D unresolved. This CDR3 has 13 amino acids. The germline gives CDR1 MNHEY, CDR2 SMNVEV (reference sequence). Trimming stripped 6 bases from V and 4 bases from J, with 10 bases between. This chain's CDR3 is CASRQVPYNEQFF. DNA for the CDR3: TGTGCCAGCAGACAAGTCCCGTACAATGAGCAGTTCTTC.

The V and J genes are TRBV7-3 and TRBJ1-2, with TRBD1 matching over 8 bases. The trim removed 1 base at V and 8 bases at J, leaving 9 bases unmatched. Germline V gene data show CDR1 as SGHTA and CDR2 as FQGTGA. This CDR3 is built from 15 residues. The CDR3 DNA reads TGTGCCAGCAGCTTAAATCCCAGGGGGCGCGAAGGCTACACCTTC. The encoded protein is CASSLNPRGREGYTF.